This T cell receptor (beta chain) was captured in a study of shared clonotypes between healthy human individuals. Study results and caveats: Non-shared clonotypes showed lower generation probabilities than clonotypes common to all four donors.

Naive CD8 cells comprised CD45RO-negative, CCR7-positively selected cells, excluding terminally differentiated effector memory CD45RA+ cells. In the original analysis: ImmunoSEQ output held junction-only sequences without quality scores, so filtering differed. Here immunoSEQ multiplex PCR was the method, and the copy in TCRdb shows in-frame clones only, minus some. The V and J calls and clone size are taken from that table; D and trimming were inferred from the DNA. The sample carries about 870,000 clones, around 93% recorded once. Comments on this clone: Its target is unknown.

Trimming pared 3 bases from V and 3 bases from J, leaving 12 bases between. Looked up from germline, CDR1 is MNHNS and CDR2 is SASEGT. The CDR3 sequence is 14 residues long. The clonotype was recovered from a man under 40 in good health. The sample comprised naive CD8+ T cells sorted from blood. The chain is built from TRBV6-1 and TRBJ2-7; D uncertain. The CDR3, as DNA: TGTGCCAGCAGTGATGCCGGTGCGATCTACGAGCAGTACTTC. Protein product: CASSDAGAIYEQYF.